This T cell receptor (beta chain) emerged from a study of vaccination effects on CD4 cells after COVID-19. Note on this clone: What it binds is unknown.

Germline CDR1 MNHEY, CDR2 SVGAGI. There are 16 residues in the CDR3. V shed 1 base and J 4 bases; nucleotides not matched to a gene: 7. Antigen-specific CD4+ T cell clonotypes were called by their expansion after viral peptide-pool culture in ViraFEST. Once cultured for approximately ten days, the cells underwent separation to obtain CD4+ T cells. As their vaccination, participants received two doses of either BNT162b2 or mRNA-1273. It was with roughly 11 IU/ml IL-2 and around 9.9 ug/ml peptides that around 1.9 million PBMC per well were cultured. TCRdb's copy holds only in-frame clones and misses some; the assay was immunoSEQ multiplex PCR. This sample carries around 30,000 clones, more than 65% of them seen once, and the ten largest clones take approximately 9.1%.

This chain connects TRBV6-5 to TRBJ2-1, with 7 bases aligning to TRBD2. This specimen was CD4+ T cells from PBMCs cultured with HCoV-NL63 spike peptides, taken after COVID-19 vaccination. This clonotype originated in a human donor who received a COVID-19 vaccine. The CDR3 here is CASSYYSGTNYNEQFF. CDR3 bases: TGTGCCAGCAGTTACTATTCCGGGACTAATTACAATGAGCAGTTCTTC.